These 29 T cell receptor beta chains were sequenced from one sample in a study of blood T cell repertoires in COVID-19. Here immunoSEQ multiplex PCR was the method, and the copy in TCRdb shows in-frame clones only, minus some. The data contain around 150,000 clones, 65% to 85% of them singletons. Source material: PBMCs or T cells enriched from blood (not recorded which). These receptors were collected from a man in his forties or fifties who had recovered from COVID-19.

The count of this clone is one. This sequence joins TRBV6-6 and TRBJ1-5, with a weak D call TRBD1 (6 bases). The length of the CDR3 is 13 residues. The V and J ends lost 8 bases and 2 bases respectively, with 10 bases between them. CDR1 is MNHNY, CDR2 SVGAGI, per germline (reference sequence). CDR3 amino acids: CASGRQGNQPQHF. DNA for the CDR3: TGTGCCAGCGGGAGACAGGGCAATCAGCCCCAGCATTTT.

J is TRBJ2-2 and V is TRBV7-9, with 7 bases fitting TRBD1. Germline CDR1 and CDR2: SEHNR and FQNEAQ (reference sequence). J was trimmed by 3 bases and V by 6 bases; bases with no gene match: 10. There are 16 residues in the CDR3. For the CDR3, the DNA is TGTGCCAGCAGTCCTGCCGGGACAGCCTACACCGGGGAGCTGTTTTTT. This sequence encodes CASSPAGTAYTGELFF.

This chain connects TRBV5-4 to TRBJ2-5; 9 nucleotides match TRBD2. J gave up 3 bases and V 1 base, and 1 base lay outside the gene matches. CDR1 SGHNT and CDR2 YYREEE come from the germline V gene (reference sequence). The CDR3 runs to 14 residues. This chain's CDR3 is CASSLSSGEETQYF. CDR3 coding DNA: TGTGCCAGCAGCTTGTCTAGCGGGGAAGAGACCCAGTACTTC. Looking up the rest from reference TRBV5-4 and TRBJ2-5 gives the full variable domain: ETGVTQSPTHLIKTRGQQVTLRCSSQSGHNTVSWYQQALGQGPQFIFQYYREEENGRGNFPPRFSGLQFPNYSSELNVNALELDDSALYLCASSLSSGEETQYFGPGTRLLVL.

The chain joins TRBV5-1 to TRBJ2-2, with TRBD1 as a possible D gene (6 bases). This CDR3 spans 13 amino acids. Trimming pared 5 bases from V and 4 bases from J, leaving 9 bases between. Germline V lookup: CDR1 SGHRS, CDR2 YFSETQ. Here the CDR3 reads CASSRGITGELFF. For the CDR3, the DNA is TGCGCCAGCAGTAGGGGGATCACCGGGGAGCTGTTTTTT.

For the CDR3, the DNA is TGTGCCAGCAGTTACGCAGACAGACATAACTATGGCTACACCTTC. Translated: CASSYADRHNYGYTF. The genes are TRBV6-5 and TRBJ1-2, with D possibly TRBD1 on 5 matching bases. Germline V gene sequence: CDR1 MNHEY, CDR2 SVGAGI. The CDR3 is 15 residues long. Trimming cost V 2 bases and J 1 base, with 11 bases left between them.

This chain uses TRBV6-2 or TRBV6-3 with TRBJ2-3, with 9 nucleotides matching TRBD2. Germline trimming cut 3 bases from V and 2 bases from J; bases unmatched to any gene: 12. Per the germline V gene, CDR1 is MNHEY and CDR2 is SVGEGT. This CDR3 has 18 amino acids. As DNA, the CDR3 is TGTGCCAGCAGTTATCCCCTAGAGCGGGGGGAAATCACAGATACGCAGTATTTT. Amino acids: CASSYPLERGEITDTQYF.

The genes are TRBV24-1 and TRBJ2-4; the D is unclear. The CDR3 is 13 amino acids. Germline V CDR1 and CDR2: KGHDR, SFDVKD. Trimming pared 1 base from V and 8 bases from J, leaving 8 bases between. The chain's CDR3 is CATSDLSSDIQYF. Written as DNA, the CDR3 is TGTGCCACCAGTGATTTAAGTAGTGACATTCAGTACTTC.

This clone was found once. The chain joins TRBV5-1 to TRBJ2-1; 8 bases match TRBD2. The CDR3 runs 15 residues. Losses at the gene ends were 2 bases for V and 10 bases for J; bases not matched to a gene: 11. The germline V gene has CDR1 SGHRS and CDR2 YFSETQ. In DNA form, the CDR3 reads TGCGCCAGCAGCTTCGGGGGGGACTCCCTTCGGGAGCAGTTCTTC. This sequence encodes CASSFGGDSLREQFF.

The chain couples TRBV29-1 to TRBJ2-3; D is possibly TRBD1 (5 bases). This CDR3 has 13 residues. Germline V CDR1 and CDR2: SQVTM, ANQGSEA. V dropped 3 bases and J dropped 2 bases, with 9 bases sitting between them. The CDR3 sequence: CSVDGQVTDTQYF. CDR3 DNA: TGCAGCGTTGATGGACAAGTCACAGATACGCAGTATTTT.

The CDR3 nucleotides read TGTGCCAGCAGCATCCGGGACACTTATAGCAATCAGCCCCAGCATTTT. Translating gives CASSIRDTYSNQPQHF. This chain connects TRBV28 to TRBJ1-5; possibly TRBD1 for D (6 bases). Per germline, CDR1 MDHEN and CDR2 SYDVKM. V was clipped by 6 bases and J by 0 bases, with 15 bases between them. This CDR3 contains 16 residues.

The V call is TRBV9, the J call TRBJ1-1; D uncertain. The CDR3 is 14 residues long. V dropped 4 bases and J dropped 4 bases, with 14 bases sitting between them. Germline lookup yields CDR1 SGDLS and CDR2 YYNGEE. The CDR3 region is CASSPRWEFTEAFF. In DNA, the CDR3 is TGTGCCAGCAGCCCAAGGTGGGAGTTCACTGAAGCTTTCTTT.

This rearrangement joins TRBV9 to TRBJ2-7; 11 bases fit TRBD2. J gave up 1 base and V 2 bases, and 2 bases lay outside the gene matches. From germline, CDR1 is SGDLS and CDR2 YYNGEE. The CDR3 contains 15 residues. As DNA, the CDR3 is TGTGCCAGCAGCGTCGGGACTAGCGGATCCTACGAGCAGTACTTC. Its translation is CASSVGTSGSYEQYF.

V is TRBV19 and J is TRBJ2-2, with 14 bases identical to TRBD2. After removal of 8 bases from V and 4 bases from J, the junction contained 9 bases not matched to a gene. From germline, CDR1 is LNHDA and CDR2 SQIVND (reference sequence). This CDR3 is 17 amino acids long. The CDR3 protein is CASLKGLAGVPTGELFF. CDR3 coding DNA: TGTGCCAGTCTCAAGGGACTAGCGGGGGTCCCCACCGGGGAGCTGTTTTTT.

J is TRBJ1-6 and V is TRBV9; 8 positions match TRBD1. In germline, CDR1 is SGDLS, CDR2 YYNGEE. CDR3 length: 16 amino acids. Trimming removed 4 bases from V and 2 bases from J; junction bases left unmatched: 5. Written as DNA, the CDR3 is TGTGCCAGCAGCCAGGGGGCAGGAACCTATAATTCACCCCTCCACTTT. It encodes CASSQGAGTYNSPLHF.

The V call is TRBV3-1 (or the pseudogene TRBV3-2), the J call TRBJ2-7; tentatively, D is TRBD1 (5 bases). CDR3 length: 12 amino acids. In germline, CDR1 is LGHDT, CDR2 YNNKEL (reference sequence). V lost 1 base and J 5 bases, leaving 6 bases between the germline ends. The CDR3 reads CASSQAGNEQYV. CDR3 sequence (DNA): TGTGCCAGCAGCCAAGCAGGGAACGAGCAGTACGTC.

This chain uses TRBV24-1 with TRBJ2-1, with D perhaps TRBD1 (6 bases). Germline lookup yields CDR1 KGHDR and CDR2 SFDVKD. The V and J ends lost 1 base and 8 bases respectively, with 17 bases between them. This CDR3 region has 16 residues. CDR3 in amino acids: CATSDLGTKGKDEQFF. The CDR3, as DNA: TGTGCCACCAGTGATTTAGGGACAAAGGGTAAGGATGAGCAGTTCTTC.

This chain links TRBV3-1 (or the pseudogene TRBV3-2) with TRBJ1-1; D gene uncertain. Germline CDR1 is LGHDT and CDR2 is YNNKEL (reference sequence). The CDR3 length is 13 residues. V shed 0 bases and J shed 9 bases, with 11 bases lying between them. Here the CDR3 reads CASSQDSPAKAFF. In DNA form, the CDR3 reads TGTGCCAGCAGCCAAGATAGCCCTGCGAAAGCTTTCTTT.

This chain connects TRBV24-1 to TRBJ1-2, with a tentative D call TRBD1 (6 bases). Deletions cut 7 bases from V and 1 base from J, with 12 bases between. CDR3 length: 14 residues. From germline, CDR1 is KGHDR and CDR2 SFDVKD. CDR3 DNA: TGTGCCACCAGCAGCGGGGGCCTTAACTATGGCTACACCTTC. It translates to CATSSGGLNYGYTF.

This clone was counted once. The chain couples TRBV5-1 to TRBJ1-2; unclear D gene. V gave up 0 bases and J gave up 8 bases, with 17 bases separating them. Germline loops: CDR1 SGHRS, CDR2 YFSETQ. This CDR3 contains 15 residues. The DNA for the CDR3 is TGCGCCAGCAGCTTGGCCCTCGGAGGCAACCAGGGCTACACCTTC. It specifies CASSLALGGNQGYTF. The full variable domain, with the rest looked up from reference TRBV5-1 and TRBJ1-2, is KAGVTQTPRYLIKTRGQQVTLSCSPISGHRSVSWYQQTPGQGLQFLFEYFSETQRNKGNFPGRFSGRQFSNSRSEMNVSTLELGDSALYLCASSLALGGNQGYTFGSGTRLTVV.

This chain connects TRBV6-5 to TRBJ1-5; D is possibly TRBD1 (5 bases). V lost 10 bases and J lost 3, with 13 bases in between. Per the germline V gene, CDR1 is MNHEY and CDR2 is SVGAGI. The CDR3 consists of 13 residues. The CDR3 DNA reads as TGTGCCATCTCGGGCGGGGCCAATCAGCCCCAGCATTTT. Translating gives CAISGGANQPQHF.

This chain joins TRBV6-5 and TRBJ2-3, with unresolved D. Trimming removed 5 bases from V and 4 bases from J, with 13 bases in between. CDR1 and CDR2 from the germline V gene are MNHEY and SVGAGI. There are 14 residues in the CDR3. CDR3 DNA: TGTGCCAGCAGTACGACTGACCGTCCAGATACGCAGTATTTT. It specifies CASSTTDRPDTQYF.

The chain carries TRBV7-9 and TRBJ1-1; D uncertain. Trimming removed 6 bases at V and 4 bases at J, with 12 bases between. The CDR3 length is 13 residues. Germline V lookup: CDR1 SEHNR, CDR2 FQNEAQ (reference sequence). This CDR3 is CASRLDLGTEAFF. As DNA, the CDR3 is TGTGCCAGCAGGCTGGACTTAGGCACTGAAGCTTTCTTT.

This clone came up a few times. V and J are TRBV19 and TRBJ2-7; 8 bases map to TRBD1. V trimming: 3 bases; J trimming: 3 bases; junction bases outside the gene matches: 7. Germline-derived CDR1 and CDR2 are LNHDA and SQIVND (reference sequence). This CDR3 is 15 amino acids long. CDR3 region: CASSMQRQGRYEQYF. CDR3 DNA: TGTGCCAGTAGTATGCAGCGACAGGGGCGCTACGAGCAGTACTTC.

This chain links TRBV13 with TRBJ2-2; D might be TRBD2 (6 bases). V lost 5 bases to trimming and J lost 6 bases, with 25 bases between them. Germline V gene data show CDR1 as PRHDT and CDR2 as FYEKMQ (reference sequence). The CDR3 length is 18 residues. The CDR3, as DNA: TGTGCCAGCAGCCTTCAAGGGAGGAGGGGAGGTCGAGCCGGGGAGCTGTTTTTT. As protein: CASSLQGRRGGRAGELFF.

The chain has TRBV3-1 (or the pseudogene TRBV3-2) and TRBJ2-7, with 10 bases lining up with TRBD2. Losses at the gene ends were 7 bases for V and 0 bases for J; bases not matched to a gene: 3. This CDR3 is 14 amino acids long. Germline assignment: CDR1 LGHDT and CDR2 YNNKEL (reference sequence). The CDR3 sequence is CASTSGGASYEQYF. CDR3 in DNA: TGTGCCAGCACCAGCGGGGGGGCCTCCTACGAGCAGTACTTC.

The genes are TRBV20-1 and TRBJ2-1; D possibly corresponds to TRBD2 (5 bases). Trimming took off 7 bases at V and 10 bases at J, with 14 bases between the two ends. CDR3 size: 11 residues. CDR1 DFQATT and CDR2 SNEGSKA come from the germline V gene (reference sequence). The chain's CDR3 is CSGIKAEEQFF. The DNA of the CDR3 is TGCAGTGGGATAAAAGCGGAAGAGCAGTTCTTC.

The genes are TRBV19 and TRBJ2-5, with 12 nucleotides matching TRBD2. Germline CDR1 reads LNHDA; CDR2 reads SQIVND (reference sequence). The CDR3 has 14 residues. J was trimmed by 4 bases and V by 7 bases; bases with no gene match: 4. The CDR3, as DNA: TGTGCCAGTAAGACTAGCGGGGGCGGAGAGACCCAGTACTTC. Amino acids: CASKTSGGGETQYF. The full variable domain, rest sourced from reference TRBV19 and TRBJ2-5, is DGGITQSPKYLFRKEGQNVTLSCEQNLNHDAMYWYRQDPGQGLRLIYYSQIVNDFQKGDIAEGYSVSREKKESFPLTVTSAQKNPTAFYLCASKTSGGGETQYFGPGTRLLVL.

V is TRBV4-1 and J is TRBJ2-5, with D maybe TRBD2 (6 bases). In germline, CDR1 is MGHRA, CDR2 YSYEKL. V lost 0 bases, J lost 5 bases, and 16 bases lay in between. This CDR3 is 16 amino acids long. CDR3 nucleotide sequence: TGCGCCAGCAGCCAAGATGTCGGAGGGGCCGGGGAGACCCAGTACTTC. It specifies CASSQDVGGAGETQYF.

The CDR3, as DNA: TGTGCCAGCAGTTTATGGGGAGGGGAGACCCAGTACTTC. Translating gives CASSLWGGETQYF. The rearrangement joins TRBV12-3 or TRBV12-4 to TRBJ2-5, with 7 bases identical to TRBD2. The CDR3 is 13 residues long. The ends lost 2 bases at V and 5 bases at J; junction bases unmatched: 2.